This TCR beta chain was sequenced for a study of cytomegalovirus exposure and HLA in healthy donors. Overall study findings and caveats: Common viral pathogens seemed to be connected with several of the most significant clusters, according to a later analysis. The Asian-associated ancestry cluster reportedly had fewer N-insertions than the approximately 670-donor mean in a later analysis. The dataset shows that most TCR sequences were rare, while some public TCRs occurred in many donors. At a 0.05 false discovery rate, a later analysis found 16,951 TCR beta sequences to be associated with HLA alleles.

The V and J ends lost 2 bases and 6 bases respectively, with 20 bases between them. The CDR3 length is 16 residues. Germline-derived CDR1 and CDR2 are SGHKS and YYEKEE (reference sequence). Remarks on this clone: Its target is not known.

PCR was performed using 60 Vbeta and 13 Jbeta primers. TCRdb's table, derived via immunoSEQ multiplex PCR, lists solely in-frame clones and lacks some. The sample carries around 220,000 clones, roughly 79% recorded once. Sequencing input: PBMCs. The TCR originated in a man between 18 and 29 years old in good health and CMV-seronegative. V and J are TRBV5-5 and TRBJ2-5, with a possible D match to TRBD2 (6 bases). CDR3 DNA sequence: TGTGCCAGCAGCTTAGGGGTGCGGGGAATCCACCAGACCCAGTACTTC. It yields the protein CASSLGVRGIHQTQYF.